The 5 T cell receptor beta chains listed next were all sequenced from one sample in a study of post-analysis software for immune sequencing data. Findings and limits, study-wide: Among a few TRBV segments more frequent in patients than controls were TRBV5-6, TRBV5-1 and TRBV20-1.

For these receptors, no antigen is known. Built from TCR beta cDNA, the libraries had unique molecular identifiers in them. TCRdb reprocessed the PCR reads via MiXCR and lists one record per CDR3 protein. The table lists roughly 580,000 distinct CDR3 sequences, about 44% of them singletons. The sample comprised blood. These receptors were taken from a girl aged 10 to 17 with multiple sclerosis.

As concerns this clonotype: The germline gene is not matched at one end of the junction; a read error may be the cause. The chain employs TRBV7-7 and TRBJ2-5, with 11 bases that match TRBD1. The CDR3 sequence is 15 residues long. The germline V gene encodes CDR1 SSHAT and CDR2 FNYEAQ (reference sequence). The CDR3 spells CASSRDRGMQETQYF. The DNA for the CDR3 is TGTGCTAGCAGCCGGGACAGGGGGATGCAAGAGACCCAGTACTTC.

This clonotype was found a few times. The chain is built from TRBV7-2 and TRBJ1-2; 10 bases fit TRBD1. The CDR3 covers 15 residues. Germline trimming cut 6 bases from V and 4 bases from J; bases unmatched to any gene: 8. The V gene's germline CDR1 is SGHTA and CDR2 FQGNSA. Here the CDR3 reads CASRKMTGGSYGYTF. CDR3 bases: TGTGCCAGCAGGAAGATGACAGGGGGCAGCTATGGCTACACCTTC.

In this sample, this clonotype turned up a few times. This rearrangement joins TRBV6-2 or TRBV6-3 to TRBJ2-1, with D tentatively TRBD2 (5 bases). CDR1 MNHEY and CDR2 SVGEGT come from the germline V gene. This CDR3 comprises 13 residues. V was trimmed by 1 base and J by 6 bases, leaving 7 bases between them. The DNA for the CDR3 is TGTGCCAGCAGTTACTTGGGGAGCAATGAGCAGTTCTTC. It translates to CASSYLGSNEQFF.

This chain connects TRBV12-3 or TRBV12-4 to TRBJ1-1; D ambiguous. The V end was cut by 3 bases, the J end by 1 base, with 15 bases between. The CDR3 sequence is 16 residues long. DNA for the CDR3: TGTGCCAGCAGTTTCGCCGGGCCGGGCTCGAACACTGAAGCTTTCTTT. Amino acid sequence: CASSFAGPGSNTEAFF.

This clonotype was observed a few times. This rearrangement joins TRBV11-3 to TRBJ1-2; TRBD1 matches 7 bases. Germline V gene sequence: CDR1 SGHNT, CDR2 YENEEA. CDR3 length: 14 amino acids. The junction had 4 bases not matched to a gene; V was cut back by 5 bases and J by 1 base. CDR3 region: CASSRDRNNYGYTF. CDR3 nucleotides: TGTGCCAGCAGCCGGGACAGAAATAACTATGGCTACACCTTC.